This is a list of T cell receptor beta chains from one sample in a study of T cells in Graves' hyperthyroidism and ophthalmopathy. Each CDR3 protein gets one entry after TCRdb re-called the multiplex PCR reads with MiXCR. The sample consists of some 490,000 distinct CDR3 sequences, about 15% of them appearing once. The sample taken for sequencing was blood. These receptors were obtained from a woman aged 25 to 39 with Graves' ophthalmopathy. Each CDR3 is given with its conserved first and last residue. D genes are given only for firm matches. Rows give clone size only sometimes, using once, few, many, or a class for an expanded clone.

v_gene,abundance,j_gene,d_gene,CDR3aa,CDR3nt
TRBV7-9,many,TRBJ2-1,NA,CASSLFVEDNEQFF,TGTGCCAGCAGCTTATTCGTCGAGGACAATGAGCAGTTCTTC
TRBV4-2,few,TRBJ2-1,NA,CASSQEGDEQFF,TGTGCCAGCAGCCAAGAAGGGGATGAGCAGTTCTTC
TRBV5-6,once,TRBJ1-3,NA,CASSSRVPGNTIYF,TGTGCCAGCAGCTCCAGGGTACCTGGAAACACCATATATTTT
TRBV4-2,few,TRBJ2-3,NA,CASSPGGPTDTQYF,TGTGCCAGCAGCCCCGGAGGGCCAACAGATACGCAGTATTTT
TRBV28,many,TRBJ1-2,TRBD1,CASRSTGGYGYTF,TGTGCCAGCAGGTCCACAGGGGGCTATGGCTACACCTTC
TRBV28,many,TRBJ2-7,TRBD1,CASSFPRGQGTYEQYF,TGTGCCAGCAGTTTCCCCCGGGGACAGGGAACGTACGAGCAGTACTTC
TRBV7-9,many,TRBJ2-5,NA,CASSPAGSRAETQYF,TGTGCCAGCAGCCCAGCGGGCAGTCGGGCGGAGACCCAGTACTTC
TRBV7-2,NA,TRBJ2-7,NA,CASSPRTMGYEQYF,TGTGCCAGCAGCCCTCGAACGATGGGGTACGAGCAGTACTTC
TRBV6-2/TRBV6-3,few,TRBJ2-5,TRBD2,CASSHRGLAGVETQYF,TGTGCCAGCAGCCACAGGGGACTAGCGGGAGTGGAGACCCAGTACTTC
TRBV20-1,many,TRBJ2-1,TRBD2,CSATRLAGALGNEQFF,TGCAGTGCTACACGACTAGCGGGAGCACTGGGAAATGAGCAGTTCTTC
TRBV7-9,few,TRBJ2-3,TRBD2,CATKTSGSTDTQYF,TGTGCCACTAAGACTAGCGGAAGCACAGATACGCAGTATTTT
TRBV19,few,TRBJ1-5,TRBD1,CASTEDQGAISNQPQHF,TGTGCCAGTACCGAAGACCAGGGGGCGATTAGCAATCAGCCCCAGCATTTT
TRBV4-1,NA,TRBJ1-6,NA,CASSQQLTPGPNSPLHF,TGCGCCAGCAGCCAACAACTGACACCGGGACCGAATTCACCCCTCCACTTT
TRBV28,NA,TRBJ2-1,TRBD2,CASSALVAGAYNEQFF,TGTGCCAGCAGTGCCCTCGTAGCGGGTGCCTACAATGAGCAGTTCTTC
TRBV5-1,few,TRBJ2-7,NA,CASRSLELWEQYF,TGCGCCAGCAGAAGTCTGGAGCTGTGGGAGCAGTACTTC
TRBV7-9,once,TRBJ2-3,NA,CASSLGTHSADTQYF,TGTGCCAGCAGCTTGGGGACTCATAGCGCAGATACGCAGTATTTT
TRBV27,NA,TRBJ1-4,NA,CASSATYATNEKLFF,TGTGCCAGCAGTGCGACCTATGCAACTAATGAAAAACTGTTTTTT
TRBV6-1,NA,TRBJ1-2,TRBD1,CASTDGRQGDGYGYTF,TGTGCCAGCACCGACGGCCGACAGGGCGACGGCTATGGCTACACCTTC
TRBV6-2/TRBV6-3,NA,TRBJ1-5,TRBD1,CASENGQGARNQPQHF,TGTGCCAGCGAAAACGGACAGGGGGCCCGCAATCAGCCCCAGCATTTT
TRBV30,many,TRBJ1-6,TRBD1,CAWTAGQGYNSPLHF,TGTGCCTGGACCGCAGGACAGGGCTATAATTCACCCCTCCACTTT
TRBV5-1,few,TRBJ2-6,NA,CASSRIPTVAGANVLTF,TGTGCCAGCAGCCGAATACCAACAGTGGCTGGGGCCAACGTCCTGACTTTC
TRBV2,many,TRBJ1-1,NA,CASSEGSFWAFF,TGTGCCAGCAGTGAAGGCAGTTTCTGGGCTTTCTTT
TRBV27,NA,TRBJ2-1,TRBD2,CASTQTSGKLYEQFF,TGTGCCAGCACCCAGACTAGCGGGAAGCTATATGAGCAGTTCTTC
TRBV20-1,few,TRBJ2-5,NA,CSALRGDQETQYF,TGCAGTGCTTTAAGGGGGGATCAAGAGACCCAGTACTTC
TRBV7-2,many,TRBJ2-5,TRBD1,CASSPIQGAEETQYF,TGTGCCAGCAGCCCTATACAGGGGGCGGAGGAGACCCAGTACTTC
TRBV5-1,NA,TRBJ2-4,TRBD1,CASSSGTVLAENIQYF,TGCGCCAGCAGCTCTGGGACAGTTCTAGCCGAAAACATTCAGTACTTC
TRBV6-2/TRBV6-3,NA,TRBJ1-1,NA,CASRLQGEGTEAFF,TGTGCCAGCAGGCTCCAGGGTGAGGGCACTGAAGCTTTCTTT
TRBV28,many,TRBJ1-4,NA,CASSLPGGNEKLFF,TGTGCCAGCAGTTTGCCCGGGGGCAATGAAAAACTGTTTTTT
TRBV20-1,many,TRBJ1-1,NA,CSAGRSTEAFF,TGCAGTGCAGGGAGGTCCACTGAAGCTTTCTTT
TRBV7-8,many,TRBJ1-1,NA,CASSFLVTGKASFF,TGTGCCAGCAGCTTTCTCGTTACAGGGAAGGCGTCTTTCTTT
TRBV4-1,NA,TRBJ1-2,NA,CASSQVPTGIYTF,TGCGCCAGCAGCCAAGTCCCTACAGGGATCTACACCTTC
TRBV20-1,many,TRBJ1-6,NA,CSARVNSPLHF,TGCAGTGCTAGAGTAAATTCACCCCTCCACTTT
TRBV4-3,NA,TRBJ2-1,NA,CASSGVGELYNEQFF,TGCGCCAGCAGCGGTGTCGGGGAGCTATACAATGAGCAGTTCTTC
TRBV20-1,many,TRBJ2-2,TRBD2,CSASGRASGELFF,TGCAGTGCTAGCGGGAGGGCGTCCGGGGAGCTGTTTTTT
TRBV7-3,few,TRBJ2-1,NA,CASSLTEVKQHLTYNEQFF,TGTGCCAGCAGCTTAACTGAAGTAAAACAACACCTAACCTACAATGAGCAGTTCTTC